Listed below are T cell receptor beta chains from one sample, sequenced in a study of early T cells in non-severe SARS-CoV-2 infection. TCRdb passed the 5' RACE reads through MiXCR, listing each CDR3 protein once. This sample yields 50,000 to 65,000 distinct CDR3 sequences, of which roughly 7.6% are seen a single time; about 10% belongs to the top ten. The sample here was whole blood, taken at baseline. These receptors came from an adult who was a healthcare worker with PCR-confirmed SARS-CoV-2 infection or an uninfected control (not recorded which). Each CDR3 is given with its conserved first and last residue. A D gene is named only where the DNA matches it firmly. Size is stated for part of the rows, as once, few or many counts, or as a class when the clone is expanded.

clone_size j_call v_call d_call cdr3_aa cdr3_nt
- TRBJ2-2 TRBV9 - CASSVDQLSGNTGELFF TGTGCCAGCAGCGTAGACCAGCTTAGCGGGAACACCGGGGAGCTGTTTTTT
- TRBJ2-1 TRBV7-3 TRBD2 CASSPTSGLTGQFF TGTGCCAGCAGCCCGACTAGCGGCCTTACTGGGCAGTTCTTC
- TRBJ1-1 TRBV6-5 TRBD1 CASSHLGGSNTEAFF TGTGCCAGCAGTCACCTAGGGGGCTCAAACACTGAAGCTTTCTTT
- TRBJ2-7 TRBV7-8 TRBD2 CASSLGASGTSEQYF TGTGCCAGCAGCTTAGGGGCTAGCGGGACCTCCGAGCAGTACTTC
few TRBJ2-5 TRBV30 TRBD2 CAWSPPWGGETQYF TGTGCCTGGAGTCCCCCCTGGGGAGGGGAGACCCAGTACTTC
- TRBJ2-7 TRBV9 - CASSVYPRDEQYF TGTGCCAGCAGCGTATACCCAAGGGACGAGCAGTACTTC
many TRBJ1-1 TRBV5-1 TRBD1 CASSRTGGTEAFF TGCGCCAGCAGCAGAACAGGGGGCACTGAAGCTTTCTTT
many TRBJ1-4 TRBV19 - CASRPGRFNEKLFF TGTGCCAGTAGGCCGGGACGGTTTAATGAAAAACTGTTTTTT
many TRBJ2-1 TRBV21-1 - CASSPTSQPRNEQFF TGTGCCAGCAGCCCAACTAGCCAGCCTAGGAATGAGCAGTTCTTC
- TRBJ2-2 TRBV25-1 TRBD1 CASRQGFGELFF TGTGCCAGCAGACAGGGGTTCGGGGAGCTGTTTTTT
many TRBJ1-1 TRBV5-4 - CASSFRTSRAFF TGTGCCAGCAGCTTTAGGACCTCCCGGGCTTTCTTT
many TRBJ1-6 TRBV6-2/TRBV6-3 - CASNNNGGLPLHF TGTGCCAGCAACAACAACGGGGGTTTACCCCTCCACTTT
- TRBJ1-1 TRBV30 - CAWSVQGTEAFF TGTGCCTGGAGTGTACAGGGCACTGAAGCTTTCTTT
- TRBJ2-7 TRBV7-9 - CASSPRTAWEQYF TGTGCCAGCAGCCCCCGGACTGCCTGGGAGCAGTACTTC
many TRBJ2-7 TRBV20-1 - CSAKNSGFVPYEQYF TGCAGTGCTAAAAATAGTGGCTTTGTTCCCTACGAGCAGTACTTC
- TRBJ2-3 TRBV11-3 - CASSENTDTQYF TGTGCCAGCAGCGAGAACACAGATACGCAGTATTTT